Sequencing of this T cell receptor (beta chain) was carried out in a study of blood T cells in healthy people across ages. Study results and caveats: Diversity was higher, and naive CD4+ cells more numerous, in long-lived donors than in aged donors.

As regards this clonotype: The antigen remains unidentified.

CDR1 and CDR2 (germline): SQVTM, ANQGSEA. The CDR3 sequence is 12 residues long. A second PCR, run for roughly 7 to 12 cycles, used a sample-barcoded 5' primer plus a J-beta primer mix. A single record per CDR3 protein comes from TCRdb applying MiXCR to the 5' RACE reads. The sample includes under 800,000 distinct CDR3 sequences, approximately 39% of them seen just once. Sequenced: blood. V gene TRBV29-1 combines with J gene TRBJ2-5; 8 nucleotides line up with TRBD1. The end of the DNA aligns better with TRBJ2-7, so the J call may be wrong. The clonotype comes from an older woman in good health. The CDR3 region is CSGGQGIGEQYF. CDR3 nucleotides: TGCAGCGGCGGACAGGGTATCGGCGAGCAGTACTTC.